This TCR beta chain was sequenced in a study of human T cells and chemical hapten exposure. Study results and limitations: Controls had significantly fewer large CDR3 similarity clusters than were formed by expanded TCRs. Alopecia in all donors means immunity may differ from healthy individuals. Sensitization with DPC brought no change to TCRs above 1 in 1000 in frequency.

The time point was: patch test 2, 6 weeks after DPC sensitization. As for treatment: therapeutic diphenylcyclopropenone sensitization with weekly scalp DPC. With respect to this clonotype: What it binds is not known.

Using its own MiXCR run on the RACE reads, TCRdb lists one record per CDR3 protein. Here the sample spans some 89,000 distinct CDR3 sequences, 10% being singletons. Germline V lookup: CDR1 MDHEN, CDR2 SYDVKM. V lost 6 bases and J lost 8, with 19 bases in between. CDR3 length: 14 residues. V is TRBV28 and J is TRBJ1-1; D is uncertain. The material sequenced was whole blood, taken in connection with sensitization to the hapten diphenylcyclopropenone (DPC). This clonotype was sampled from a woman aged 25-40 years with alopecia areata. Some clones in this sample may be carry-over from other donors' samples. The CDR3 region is CASSSPATRTEAFF. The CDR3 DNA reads TGTGCCAGCAGCTCTCCCGCGACCCGGACGGAAGCTTTCTTT. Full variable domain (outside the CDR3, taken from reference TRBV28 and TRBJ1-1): DVKVTQSSRYLVKRTGEKVFLECVQDMDHENMFWYRQDPGLGLRLIYFSYDVKMKEKGDIPEGYSVSREKKERFSLILESASTNQTSMYLCASSSPATRTEAFFGQGTRLTVV.